This T cell receptor beta chain came from a study of shared clonotypes between healthy human individuals. This CDR3 is 15 amino acids long. After removal of 0 bases from V and 5 bases from J, the junction contained 5 bases not matched to a gene. Germline V gene data show CDR1 as SGHRS and CDR2 as YFSETQ. Terminally differentiated effector memory CD45RA+ cells were left out of the naive CD8 fraction, which was CD45RO-negative and positively selected for CCR7. Some clones are missing from TCRdb's copy, which holds only in-frame ones; the method was immunoSEQ multiplex PCR. The data contain 1.5 million to 2.5 million clones, approximately 94% of them singletons.

This TCR was recovered from a man younger than 35 in good health. Sequences were obtained from naive CD8+ T cells sorted from blood. The chain is built from TRBV5-1 and TRBJ2-5, with TRBD1 matching 9 bases. CDR3 sequence (DNA): TGCGCCAGCAGCTTGGCGGGGGACAGGGCTGAGACCCAGTACTTC. Protein product: CASSLAGDRAETQYF.